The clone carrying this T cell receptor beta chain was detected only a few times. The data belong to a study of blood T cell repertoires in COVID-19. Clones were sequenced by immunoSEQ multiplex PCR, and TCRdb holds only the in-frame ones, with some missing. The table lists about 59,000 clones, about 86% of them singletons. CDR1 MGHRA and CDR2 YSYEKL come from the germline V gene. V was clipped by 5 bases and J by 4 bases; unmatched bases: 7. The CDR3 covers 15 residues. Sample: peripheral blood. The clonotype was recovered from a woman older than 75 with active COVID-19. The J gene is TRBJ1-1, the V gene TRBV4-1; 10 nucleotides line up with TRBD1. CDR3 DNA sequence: TGCGCCAGCAGCGGGACAGGGGCCGAAGGCACTGAAGCTTTCTTT. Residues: CASSGTGAEGTEAFF.